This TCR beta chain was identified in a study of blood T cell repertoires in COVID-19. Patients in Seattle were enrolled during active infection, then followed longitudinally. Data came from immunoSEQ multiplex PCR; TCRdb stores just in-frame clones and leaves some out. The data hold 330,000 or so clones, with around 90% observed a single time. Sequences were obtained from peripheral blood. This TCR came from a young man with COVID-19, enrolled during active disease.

CDR3: CASSLLSSGAGELFF. CDR3 nucleotide sequence: TGTGCCAGCAGTTTACTCAGCAGCGGGGCCGGGGAGCTGTTTTTT. The rearrangement uses TRBV27 and TRBJ2-2, with 7 bases lining up with TRBD2. This CDR3 region has 15 residues. The V gene end was trimmed by 2 bases and the J gene end by 6 bases; junction bases not matched to a gene: 6. Germline lookup yields CDR1 MNHEY and CDR2 SMNVEV (reference sequence).